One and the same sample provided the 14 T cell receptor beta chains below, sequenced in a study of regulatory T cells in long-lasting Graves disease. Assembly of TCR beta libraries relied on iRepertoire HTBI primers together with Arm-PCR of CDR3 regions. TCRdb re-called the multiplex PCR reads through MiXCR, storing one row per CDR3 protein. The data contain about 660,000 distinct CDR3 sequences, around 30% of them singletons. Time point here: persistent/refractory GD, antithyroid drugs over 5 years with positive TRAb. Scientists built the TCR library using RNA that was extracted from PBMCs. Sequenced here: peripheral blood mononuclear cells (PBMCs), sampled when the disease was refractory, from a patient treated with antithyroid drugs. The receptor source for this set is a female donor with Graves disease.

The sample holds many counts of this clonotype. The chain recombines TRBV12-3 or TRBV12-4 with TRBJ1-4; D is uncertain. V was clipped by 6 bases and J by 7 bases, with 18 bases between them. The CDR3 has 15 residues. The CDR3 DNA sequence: TGTGCCAGCAGCGGCCTGACAAGGGCTGGTGAAAAACTGTTTTTT. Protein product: CASSGLTRAGEKLFF.

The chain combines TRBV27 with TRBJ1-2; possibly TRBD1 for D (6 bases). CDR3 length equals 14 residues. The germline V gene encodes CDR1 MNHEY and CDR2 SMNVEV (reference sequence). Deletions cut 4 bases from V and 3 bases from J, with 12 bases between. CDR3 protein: CASSSEAGDYGYTF. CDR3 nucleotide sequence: TGTGCCAGCAGTTCTGAGGCAGGGGACTATGGCTACACCTTC.

This chain's CDR3 is CASSPGGPEAFF. In nucleotides, the CDR3 is TGTGCCAGCAGCCCAGGGGGACCTGAAGCTTTCTTT. The rearrangement uses TRBV7-9 and TRBJ1-1, with 7 bases fitting TRBD1. The CDR3 is made up of 12 amino acids. The germline gives CDR1 SEHNR, CDR2 FQNEAQ (reference sequence). J was trimmed by 6 bases and V by 5 bases; bases with no gene match: 3.

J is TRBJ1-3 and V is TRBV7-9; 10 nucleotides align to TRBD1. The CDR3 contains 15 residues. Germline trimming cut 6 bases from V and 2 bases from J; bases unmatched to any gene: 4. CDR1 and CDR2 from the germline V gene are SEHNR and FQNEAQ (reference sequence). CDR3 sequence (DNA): TGTGCCAGCAGGGTTGGGACAGGGGCTGGAAACACCATATATTTT. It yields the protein CASRVGTGAGNTIYF. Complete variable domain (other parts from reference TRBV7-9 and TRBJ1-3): DTGVSQNPRHKITKRGQNVTFRCDPISEHNRLYWYRQTLGQGPEFLTYFQNEAQLEKSRLLSDRFSAERPKGSFSTLEIQRTEQGDSAMYLCASRVGTGAGNTIYFGEGSWLTVV.

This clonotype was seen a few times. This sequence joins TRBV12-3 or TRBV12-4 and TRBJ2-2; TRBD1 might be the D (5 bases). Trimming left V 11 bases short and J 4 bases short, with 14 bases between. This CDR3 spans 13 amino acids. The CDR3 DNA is TGTGCCTTTCAGGGAACACTCACCGGGGAGCTGTTTTTT. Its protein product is CAFQGTLTGELFF.

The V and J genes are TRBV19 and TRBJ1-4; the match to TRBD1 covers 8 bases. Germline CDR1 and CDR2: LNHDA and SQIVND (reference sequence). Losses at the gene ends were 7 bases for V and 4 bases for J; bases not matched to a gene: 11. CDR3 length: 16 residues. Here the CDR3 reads CASTLRPTGDNEKLFF. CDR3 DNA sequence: TGTGCCAGTACCCTGCGCCCGACAGGGGATAATGAAAAACTGTTTTTT. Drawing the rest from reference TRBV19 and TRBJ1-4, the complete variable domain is DGGITQSPKYLFRKEGQNVTLSCEQNLNHDAMYWYRQDPGQGLRLIYYSQIVNDFQKGDIAEGYSVSREKKESFPLTVTSAQKNPTAFYLCASTLRPTGDNEKLFFGSGTQLSVL.

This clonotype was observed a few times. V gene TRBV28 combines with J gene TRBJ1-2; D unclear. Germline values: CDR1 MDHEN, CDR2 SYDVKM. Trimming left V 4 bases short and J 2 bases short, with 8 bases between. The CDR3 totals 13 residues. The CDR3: CASSSPPNYGYTF. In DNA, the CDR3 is TGTGCCAGCAGTTCCCCCCCGAACTATGGCTACACCTTC.

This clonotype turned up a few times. CDR3 sequence (DNA): TGTGCCAGCAGTGGGGGTGGAGGATTTGAAAAACTGTTTTTT. This encodes CASSGGGGFEKLFF. The chain employs TRBV6-1 and TRBJ1-4; D unclear. The length of the CDR3 is 14 residues. V gave up 4 bases and J gave up 7 bases, with 13 bases separating them. Germline CDR1 and CDR2: MNHNS and SASEGT.

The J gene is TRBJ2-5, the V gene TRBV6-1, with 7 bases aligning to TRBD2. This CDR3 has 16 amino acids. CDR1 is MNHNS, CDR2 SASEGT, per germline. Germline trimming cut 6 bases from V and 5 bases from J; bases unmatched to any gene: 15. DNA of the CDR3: TGTGCCAGCAGCTTGGGTTGGCGCGGGAGTGGGGAGACCCAGTACTTC. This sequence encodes CASSLGWRGSGETQYF.

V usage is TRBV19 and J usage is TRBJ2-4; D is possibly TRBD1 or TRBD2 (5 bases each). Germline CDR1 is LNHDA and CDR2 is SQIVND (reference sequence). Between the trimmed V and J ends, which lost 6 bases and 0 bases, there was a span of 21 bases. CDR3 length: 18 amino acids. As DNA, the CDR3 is TGTGCCAGTAGCAAGGTAGTCAGGGACGATTTAGCCAAAAACATTCAGTACTTC. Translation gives CASSKVVRDDLAKNIQYF.

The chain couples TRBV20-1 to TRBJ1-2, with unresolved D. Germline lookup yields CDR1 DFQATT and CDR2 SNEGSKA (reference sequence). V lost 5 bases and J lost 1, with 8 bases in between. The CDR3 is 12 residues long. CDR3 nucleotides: TGCAGTGCTGTCGGCCTTAACTATGGCTACACCTTC. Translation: CSAVGLNYGYTF.

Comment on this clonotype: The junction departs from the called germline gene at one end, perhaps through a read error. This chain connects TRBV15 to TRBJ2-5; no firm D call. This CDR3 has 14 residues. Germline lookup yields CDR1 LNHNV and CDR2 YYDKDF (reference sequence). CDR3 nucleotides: TGTGCCACCAGCAGAGATTACGGCCAAGGGACCCAGTACTTC. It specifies CATSRDYGQGTQYF.

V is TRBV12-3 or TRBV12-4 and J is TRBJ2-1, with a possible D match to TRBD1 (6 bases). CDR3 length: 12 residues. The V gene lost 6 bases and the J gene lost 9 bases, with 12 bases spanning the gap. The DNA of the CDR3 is TGTGCCAGCAGCTACAGGGATGGTGAGCAGTTCTTC. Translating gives CASSYRDGEQFF.

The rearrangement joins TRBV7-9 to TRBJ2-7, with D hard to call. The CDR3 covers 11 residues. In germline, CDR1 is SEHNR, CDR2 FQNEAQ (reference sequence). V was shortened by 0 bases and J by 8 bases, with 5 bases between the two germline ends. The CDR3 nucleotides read TGTGCCAGCAGCTTAGCAATGAAGCAGTACTTC. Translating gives CASSLAMKQYF.